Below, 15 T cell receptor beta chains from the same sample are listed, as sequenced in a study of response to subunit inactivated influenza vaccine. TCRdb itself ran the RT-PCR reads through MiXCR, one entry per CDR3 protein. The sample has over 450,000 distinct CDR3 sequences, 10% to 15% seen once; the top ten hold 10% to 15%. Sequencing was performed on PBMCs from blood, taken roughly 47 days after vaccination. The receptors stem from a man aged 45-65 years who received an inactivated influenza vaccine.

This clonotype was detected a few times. The CDR3 DNA is TGTGCCAGCAGCCGACCCGACAGGGATTACGATGGCTACACCTTC. The encoded protein is CASSRPDRDYDGYTF. The chain joins TRBV4-2 to TRBJ1-2, with 7 bases identical to TRBD1. The trim removed 4 bases at V and 6 bases at J, leaving 11 bases unmatched. Per the germline V gene, CDR1 is LGHNA and CDR2 is YNFKEQ. The CDR3 loop spans 15 amino acids.

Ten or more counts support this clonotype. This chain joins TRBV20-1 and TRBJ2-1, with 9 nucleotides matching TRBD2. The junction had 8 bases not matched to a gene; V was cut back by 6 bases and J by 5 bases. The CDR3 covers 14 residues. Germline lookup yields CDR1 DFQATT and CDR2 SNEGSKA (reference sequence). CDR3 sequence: CSAGGGRADNEQFF. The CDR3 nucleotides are TGCAGTGCCGGGGGCGGGAGGGCCGACAATGAGCAGTTCTTC.

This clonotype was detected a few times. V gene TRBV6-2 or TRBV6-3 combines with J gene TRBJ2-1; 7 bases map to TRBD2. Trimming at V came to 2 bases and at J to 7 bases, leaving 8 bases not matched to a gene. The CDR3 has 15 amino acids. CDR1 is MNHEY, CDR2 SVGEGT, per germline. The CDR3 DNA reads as TGTGCCAGCAGTTACCATACCCCCGGGGGGAATGAGCAGTTCTTC. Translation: CASSYHTPGGNEQFF.

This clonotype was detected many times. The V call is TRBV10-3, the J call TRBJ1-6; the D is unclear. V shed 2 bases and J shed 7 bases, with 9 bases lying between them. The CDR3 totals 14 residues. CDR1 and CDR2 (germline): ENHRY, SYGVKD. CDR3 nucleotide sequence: TGTGCCATCAGTGAGAACGGGTACAATTCACCCCTCCACTTT. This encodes CAISENGYNSPLHF.

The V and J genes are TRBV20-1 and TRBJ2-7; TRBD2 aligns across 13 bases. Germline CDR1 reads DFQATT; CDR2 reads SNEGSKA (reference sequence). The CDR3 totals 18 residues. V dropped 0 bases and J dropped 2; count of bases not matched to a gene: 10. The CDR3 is CSARDRTSGSPGAYEQYF. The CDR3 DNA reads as TGCAGTGCTAGAGATCGGACTAGCGGGAGCCCCGGCGCCTACGAGCAGTACTTC.

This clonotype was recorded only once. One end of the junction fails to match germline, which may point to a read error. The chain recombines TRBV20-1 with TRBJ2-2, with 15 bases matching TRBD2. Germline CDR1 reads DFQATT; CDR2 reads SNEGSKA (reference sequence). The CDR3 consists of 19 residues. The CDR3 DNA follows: TGCTGTGCCTTTTTCCCGGGACTAGCGGGGGGCTCGAACACCGGGGAGCTGTTTTTT. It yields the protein CCAFFPGLAGGSNTGELFF.

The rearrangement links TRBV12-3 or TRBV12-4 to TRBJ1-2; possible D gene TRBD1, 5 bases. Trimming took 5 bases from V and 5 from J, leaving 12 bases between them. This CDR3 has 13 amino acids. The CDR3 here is CASSIRVLYGYTF. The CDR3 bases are TGTGCCAGCAGTATCAGGGTGCTATATGGCTACACCTTC.

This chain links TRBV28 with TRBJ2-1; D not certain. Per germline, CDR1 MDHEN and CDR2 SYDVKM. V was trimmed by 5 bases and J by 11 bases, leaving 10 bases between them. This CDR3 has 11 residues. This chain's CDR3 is CASSHHPKQFF. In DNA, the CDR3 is TGTGCCAGCAGTCATCACCCGAAGCAGTTCTTC.

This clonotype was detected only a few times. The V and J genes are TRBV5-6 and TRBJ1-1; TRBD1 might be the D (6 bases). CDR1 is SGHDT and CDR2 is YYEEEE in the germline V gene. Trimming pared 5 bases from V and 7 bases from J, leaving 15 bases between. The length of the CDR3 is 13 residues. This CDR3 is CASSHAGVYEAFF. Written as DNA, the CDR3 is TGTGCCAGCAGTCACGCAGGGGTATATGAAGCTTTCTTT.

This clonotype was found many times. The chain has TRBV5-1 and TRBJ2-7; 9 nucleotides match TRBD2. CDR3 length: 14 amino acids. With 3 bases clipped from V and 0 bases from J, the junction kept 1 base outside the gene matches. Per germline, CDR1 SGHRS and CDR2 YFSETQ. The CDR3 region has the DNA TGCGCCAGCAGCTCGACTAGCGGCTCCTACGAGCAGTACTTC. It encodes CASSSTSGSYEQYF. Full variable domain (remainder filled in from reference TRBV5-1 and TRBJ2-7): KAGVTQTPRYLIKTRGQQVTLSCSPISGHRSVSWYQQTPGQGLQFLFEYFSETQRNKGNFPGRFSGRQFSNSRSEMNVSTLELGDSALYLCASSSTSGSYEQYFGPGTRLTVT.

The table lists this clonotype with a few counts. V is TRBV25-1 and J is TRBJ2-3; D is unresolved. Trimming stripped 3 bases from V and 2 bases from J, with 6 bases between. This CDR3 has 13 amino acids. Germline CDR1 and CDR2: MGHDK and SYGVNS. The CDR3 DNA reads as TGTGCCAGCAGTGATCGCGTCACAGATACGCAGTATTTT. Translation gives CASSDRVTDTQYF.

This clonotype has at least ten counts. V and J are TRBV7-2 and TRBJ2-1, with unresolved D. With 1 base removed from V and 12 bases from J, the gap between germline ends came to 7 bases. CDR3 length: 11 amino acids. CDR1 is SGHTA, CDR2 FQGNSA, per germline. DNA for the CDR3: TGTGCCAGCAGCTTAGGTCTCAGGCAGTTCTTC. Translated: CASSLGLRQFF.

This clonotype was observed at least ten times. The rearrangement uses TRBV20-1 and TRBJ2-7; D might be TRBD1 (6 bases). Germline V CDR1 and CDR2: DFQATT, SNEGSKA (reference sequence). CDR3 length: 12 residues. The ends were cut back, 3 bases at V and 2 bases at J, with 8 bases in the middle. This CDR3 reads CSASPGAYEQYF. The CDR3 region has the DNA TGCAGTGCTAGTCCAGGGGCCTACGAGCAGTACTTC.

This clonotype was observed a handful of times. CDR3 loop: CASSLVFNYEQYF. Written as DNA, the CDR3 is TGTGCCAGCAGCTTAGTTTTCAACTATGAGCAGTACTTC. J is TRBJ2-7 and V is TRBV11-2, with D unclear. The CDR3 length is 13 residues. The V gene lost 1 base and the J gene lost 7 bases, with 11 bases spanning the gap. The germline V gene encodes CDR1 SGHAT and CDR2 FQNNGV.

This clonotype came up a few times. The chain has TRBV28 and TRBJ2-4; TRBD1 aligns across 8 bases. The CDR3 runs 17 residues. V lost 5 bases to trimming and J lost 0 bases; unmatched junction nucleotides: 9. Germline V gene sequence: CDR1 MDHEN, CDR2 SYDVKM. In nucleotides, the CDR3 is TGTGCCAGCAGTCGAGATGGGACAGGCCTAGCCAAAAACATTCAGTACTTC. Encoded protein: CASSRDGTGLAKNIQYF.